These 12 T cell receptor beta chains share one sample of origin, sequenced in a study of blood T cell repertoires in COVID-19. The data were produced by immunoSEQ multiplex PCR, yet TCRdb's version contains in-frame clones alone and is incomplete. The sample has roughly 250,000 clones, just over 90% seen once. The sequencing input was PBMCs or T cells enriched from blood (not recorded which). These TCRs come from a woman aged 18-29 years who had recovered from COVID-19.

This clone was detected only once. The sample carries other DNA sequences with the same CDR3. This chain joins TRBV28 and TRBJ1-3, with a weak D call TRBD1 (5 bases). Germline CDR1 is MDHEN and CDR2 is SYDVKM. This CDR3 region has 13 residues. V lost 3 bases and J lost 4, with 7 bases in between. Here the CDR3 reads CASSFRGGNTIYF. Here the CDR3 DNA reads TGTGCCAGCAGTTTTCGGGGGGGAAACACCATATATTTT.

The genes are TRBV5-1 and TRBJ2-5, with unresolved D. V lost 7 bases and J 3 bases, leaving 16 bases between the germline ends. In germline, CDR1 is SGHRS, CDR2 YFSETQ. The CDR3 contains 14 residues. In DNA form, the CDR3 reads TGCGCCAGCCATTGGAGTGGCATAGAAGAGACCCAGTACTTC. Amino acid sequence: CASHWSGIEETQYF.

This clone has a handful of counts. J is TRBJ1-2 and V is TRBV6-1, with TRBD1 as a possible D gene (5 bases). Germline loops: CDR1 MNHNS, CDR2 SASEGT. Trimming left V 3 bases short and J 1 base short, with 15 bases between. The CDR3 extends over 16 amino acids. Here the CDR3 DNA reads TGTGCCAGCAGTGATATGACAGTCGGCGGTAACTATGGCTACACCTTC. It specifies CASSDMTVGGNYGYTF.

This chain links TRBV7-8 with TRBJ1-5; D is unresolved. The V and J ends lost 2 bases and 1 base respectively, with 6 bases between them. CDR1 is SGHVS and CDR2 is FQNEAQ in the germline V gene. The CDR3 is made up of 14 amino acids. In DNA form, the CDR3 reads TGTGCCAGCAGCTTAACGGGGAGCAATCAGCCCCAGCATTTT. Its translation: CASSLTGSNQPQHF.

The chain has TRBV2 and TRBJ2-7; no clear D gene. Germline V lookup: CDR1 SNHLY, CDR2 FYNNEI. CDR3 size: 13 residues. With 6 bases removed from V and 2 bases from J, the gap between germline ends came to 11 bases. The CDR3 sequence is CASSPVRAYEQYF. The CDR3 nucleotides are TGTGCCAGCAGCCCCGTGCGAGCCTACGAGCAGTACTTC.

V gene TRBV11-3 combines with J gene TRBJ2-1; 8 positions match TRBD1. Germline assignment: CDR1 SGHNT and CDR2 YENEEA. The CDR3 has 16 residues. Losses at the gene ends were 5 bases for V and 5 bases for J; bases not matched to a gene: 11. CDR3: CASSVQGALGHNEQFF. CDR3 in DNA: TGTGCCAGCAGCGTTCAGGGGGCTCTAGGGCACAATGAGCAGTTCTTC.

This chain connects TRBV7-9 to TRBJ2-3, with 9 bases matching TRBD1. This CDR3 region has 16 residues. V lost 2 bases and J lost 5; bases outside the gene matches: 8. In germline, CDR1 is SEHNR, CDR2 FQNEAQ (reference sequence). The CDR3 DNA follows: TGTGCCAGCAGCTTACCCGGACAGGGGAATATAGATACGCAGTATTTT. Its translation: CASSLPGQGNIDTQYF.

V is TRBV19 and J is TRBJ2-4, with D possibly matching TRBD2 (6 bases). This CDR3 comprises 15 residues. With 0 bases removed from V and 4 bases from J, the gap between germline ends came to 10 bases. The V gene's germline CDR1 is LNHDA and CDR2 SQIVND (reference sequence). The CDR3 DNA reads TGTGCCAGTAGTATAGATCGGGGGAGTAAAAACATTCAGTACTTC. Protein: CASSIDRGSKNIQYF.

V gene TRBV7-6 combines with J gene TRBJ1-4; 8 nucleotides agree with TRBD1. This CDR3 comprises 17 residues. Per germline, CDR1 SGHVS and CDR2 FNYEAQ. J gave up 6 bases and V 1 base, and 10 bases lay outside the gene matches. CDR3: CASSLGARTGLHEKLFF. The DNA for the CDR3 is TGTGCCAGCAGCTTAGGGGCCCGGACAGGGTTACATGAAAAACTGTTTTTT.

The chain is built from TRBV27 and TRBJ2-1; 13 positions agree with TRBD2. The CDR3 loop spans 15 amino acids. V dropped 1 base and J dropped 10; count of bases not matched to a gene: 4. The germline V gene has CDR1 MNHEY and CDR2 SMNVEV (reference sequence). The CDR3 protein is CASSLLGTSGKEQFF. CDR3 coding DNA: TGTGCCAGCAGTTTATTGGGGACTAGCGGGAAGGAGCAGTTCTTC.

The V gene is TRBV12-3 or TRBV12-4, the J gene TRBJ1-2, with D unclear. CDR3 length equals 11 residues. V lost 1 base, J lost 7 bases, and 4 bases lay in between. The CDR3 reads CASSLGGGYTF. In DNA form, the CDR3 reads TGTGCCAGCAGTTTAGGAGGTGGCTACACCTTC.

The chain carries TRBV5-1 and TRBJ2-7; TRBD1 matches 7 bases. V shed 4 bases and J 2 bases; nucleotides not matched to a gene: 6. Germline CDR1 reads SGHRS; CDR2 reads YFSETQ. This CDR3 is 14 amino acids long. The CDR3 nucleotides read TGCGCCAGCAGCGGTGACAGGGTTACCTACGAGCAGTACTTC. This codes for CASSGDRVTYEQYF.